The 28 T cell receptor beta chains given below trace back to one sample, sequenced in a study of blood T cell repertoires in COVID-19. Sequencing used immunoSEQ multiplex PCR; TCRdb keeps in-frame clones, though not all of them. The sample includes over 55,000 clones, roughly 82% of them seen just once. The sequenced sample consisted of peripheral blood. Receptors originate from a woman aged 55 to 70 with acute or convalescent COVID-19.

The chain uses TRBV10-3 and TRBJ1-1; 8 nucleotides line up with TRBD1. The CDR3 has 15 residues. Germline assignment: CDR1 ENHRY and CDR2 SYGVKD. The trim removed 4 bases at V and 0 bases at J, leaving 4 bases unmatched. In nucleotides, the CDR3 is TGTGCCATCAGTGGACAGGGGACTATGAACACTGAAGCTTTCTTT. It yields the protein CAISGQGTMNTEAFF.

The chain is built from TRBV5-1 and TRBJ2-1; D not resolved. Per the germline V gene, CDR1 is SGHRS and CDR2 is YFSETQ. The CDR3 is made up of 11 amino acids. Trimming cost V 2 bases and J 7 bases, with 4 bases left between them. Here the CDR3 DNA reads TGCGCCAGCAGCTTTAGAAATGAGCAGTTCTTC. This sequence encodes CASSFRNEQFF. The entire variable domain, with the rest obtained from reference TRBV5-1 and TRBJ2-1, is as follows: KAGVTQTPRYLIKTRGQQVTLSCSPISGHRSVSWYQQTPGQGLQFLFEYFSETQRNKGNFPGRFSGRQFSNSRSEMNVSTLELGDSALYLCASSFRNEQFFGPGTRLTVL.

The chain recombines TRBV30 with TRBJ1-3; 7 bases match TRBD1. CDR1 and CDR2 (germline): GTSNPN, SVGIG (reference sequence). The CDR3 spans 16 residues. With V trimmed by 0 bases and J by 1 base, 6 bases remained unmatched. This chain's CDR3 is CAWSVPQGWSGNTIYF. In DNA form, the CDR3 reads TGTGCCTGGAGTGTCCCACAGGGGTGGTCTGGAAACACCATATATTTT.

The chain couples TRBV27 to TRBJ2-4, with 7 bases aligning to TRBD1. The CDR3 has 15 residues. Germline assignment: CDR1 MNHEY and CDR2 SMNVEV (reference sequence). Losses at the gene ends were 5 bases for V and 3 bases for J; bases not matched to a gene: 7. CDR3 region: CASSLTGWVKNIQYF. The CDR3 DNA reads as TGTGCCAGCAGTCTGACAGGGTGGGTCAAAAACATTCAGTACTTC.

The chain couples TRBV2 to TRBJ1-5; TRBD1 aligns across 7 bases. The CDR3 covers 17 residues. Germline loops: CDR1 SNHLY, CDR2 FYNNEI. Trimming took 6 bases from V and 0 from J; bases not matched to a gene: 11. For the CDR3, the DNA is TGTGCCAGCAGATTTAAACTTGGGACAGTTAGCAATCAGCCCCAGCATTTT. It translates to CASRFKLGTVSNQPQHF.

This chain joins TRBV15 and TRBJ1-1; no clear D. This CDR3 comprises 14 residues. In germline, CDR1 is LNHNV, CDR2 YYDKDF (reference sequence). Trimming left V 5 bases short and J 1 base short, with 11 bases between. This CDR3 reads CATSAPFGNTEAFF. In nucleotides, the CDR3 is TGTGCCACCAGCGCCCCTTTCGGGAACACTGAAGCTTTCTTT. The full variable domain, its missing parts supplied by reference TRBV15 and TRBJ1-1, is DAMVIQNPRYQVTQFGKPVTLSCSQTLNHNVMYWYQQKSSQAPKLLFHYYDKDFNNEADTPDNFQSRRPNTSFCFLDIRSPGLGDTAMYLCATSAPFGNTEAFFGQGTRLTVV.

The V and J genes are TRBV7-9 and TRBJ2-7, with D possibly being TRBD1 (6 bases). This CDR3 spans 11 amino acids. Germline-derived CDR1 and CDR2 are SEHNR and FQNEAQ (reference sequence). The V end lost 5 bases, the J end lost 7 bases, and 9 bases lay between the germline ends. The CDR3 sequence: CASSKGDEQYF. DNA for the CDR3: TGTGCCAGCAGCAAGGGGGATGAGCAGTACTTC.

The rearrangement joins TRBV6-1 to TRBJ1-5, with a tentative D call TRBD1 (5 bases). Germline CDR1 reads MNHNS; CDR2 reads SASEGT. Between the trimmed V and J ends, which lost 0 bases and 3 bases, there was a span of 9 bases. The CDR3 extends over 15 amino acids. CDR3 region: CASSEAQGANQPQHF. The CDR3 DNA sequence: TGTGCCAGCAGTGAAGCGCAAGGGGCCAATCAGCCCCAGCATTTT.

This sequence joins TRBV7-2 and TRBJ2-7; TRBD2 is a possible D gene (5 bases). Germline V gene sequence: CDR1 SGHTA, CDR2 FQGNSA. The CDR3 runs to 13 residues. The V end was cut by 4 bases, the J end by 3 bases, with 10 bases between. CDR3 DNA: TGTGCCAGCAGCTCCCGGGATCACTACGAGCAGTACTTC. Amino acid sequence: CASSSRDHYEQYF.

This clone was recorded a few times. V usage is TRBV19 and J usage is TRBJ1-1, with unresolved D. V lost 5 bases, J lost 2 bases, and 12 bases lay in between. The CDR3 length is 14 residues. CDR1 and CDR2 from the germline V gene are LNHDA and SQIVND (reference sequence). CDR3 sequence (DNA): TGTGCCAGTAGTCTCCCGGGAGGTAACACTGAAGCTTTCTTT. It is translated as CASSLPGGNTEAFF.

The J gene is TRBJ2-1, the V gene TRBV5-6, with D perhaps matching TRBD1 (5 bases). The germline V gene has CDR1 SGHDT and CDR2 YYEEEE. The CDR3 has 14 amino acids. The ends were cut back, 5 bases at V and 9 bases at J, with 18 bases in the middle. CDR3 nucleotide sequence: TGTGCCAGCAGGTTAAACAGACAGTCGGCTGAGCAGTTCTTC. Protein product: CASRLNRQSAEQFF.

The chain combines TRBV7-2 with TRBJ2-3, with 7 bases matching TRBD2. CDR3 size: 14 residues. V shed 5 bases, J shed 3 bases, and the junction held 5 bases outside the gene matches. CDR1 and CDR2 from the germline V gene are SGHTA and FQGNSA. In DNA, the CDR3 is TGTGCCAGCAGCACCGGGGGGAGGACAGATACGCAGTATTTT. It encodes CASSTGGRTDTQYF.

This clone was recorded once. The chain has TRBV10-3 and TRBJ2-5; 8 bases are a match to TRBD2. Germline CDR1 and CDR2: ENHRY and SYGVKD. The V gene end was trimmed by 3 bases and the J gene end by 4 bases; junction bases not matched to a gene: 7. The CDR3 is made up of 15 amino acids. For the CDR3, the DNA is TGTGCCATCAGTGATGACGGGGGGGCTCCAGAGACCCAGTACTTC. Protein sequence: CAISDDGGAPETQYF.

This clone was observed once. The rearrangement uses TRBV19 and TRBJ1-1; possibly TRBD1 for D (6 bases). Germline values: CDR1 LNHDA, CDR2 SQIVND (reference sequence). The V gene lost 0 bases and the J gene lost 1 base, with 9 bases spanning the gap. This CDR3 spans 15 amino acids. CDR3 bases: TGTGCCAGTAGTATAGAGGGGACACCGAACACTGAAGCTTTCTTT. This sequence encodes CASSIEGTPNTEAFF. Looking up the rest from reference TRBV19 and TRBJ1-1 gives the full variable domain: DGGITQSPKYLFRKEGQNVTLSCEQNLNHDAMYWYRQDPGQGLRLIYYSQIVNDFQKGDIAEGYSVSREKKESFPLTVTSAQKNPTAFYLCASSIEGTPNTEAFFGQGTRLTVV.

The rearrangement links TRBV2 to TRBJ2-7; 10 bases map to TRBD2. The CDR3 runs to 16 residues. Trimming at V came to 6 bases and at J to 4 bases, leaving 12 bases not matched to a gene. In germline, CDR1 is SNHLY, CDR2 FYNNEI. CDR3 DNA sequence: TGTGCCAGCAGCGCACTACCCTCTAGCGGGGGTTACGAGCAGTACTTC. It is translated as CASSALPSSGGYEQYF.

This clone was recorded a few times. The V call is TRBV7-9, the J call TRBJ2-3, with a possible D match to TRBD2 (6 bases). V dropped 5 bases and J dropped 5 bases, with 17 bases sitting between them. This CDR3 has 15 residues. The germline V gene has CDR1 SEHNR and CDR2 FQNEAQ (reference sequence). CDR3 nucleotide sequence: TGTGCCAGCAGCATTCAATCGGGGGTAGGAGATACGCAGTATTTT. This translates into CASSIQSGVGDTQYF. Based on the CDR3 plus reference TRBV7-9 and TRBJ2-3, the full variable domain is DTGVSQNPRHKITKRGQNVTFRCDPISEHNRLYWYRQTLGQGPEFLTYFQNEAQLEKSRLLSDRFSAERPKGSFSTLEIQRTEQGDSAMYLCASSIQSGVGDTQYFGPGTRLTVL.

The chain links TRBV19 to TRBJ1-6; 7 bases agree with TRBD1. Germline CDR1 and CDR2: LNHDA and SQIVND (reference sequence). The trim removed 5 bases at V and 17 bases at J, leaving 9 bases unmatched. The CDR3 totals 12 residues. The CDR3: CASSSQGDPIHF. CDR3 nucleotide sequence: TGTGCCAGTAGTTCCCAGGGGGACCCCATCCACTTT.

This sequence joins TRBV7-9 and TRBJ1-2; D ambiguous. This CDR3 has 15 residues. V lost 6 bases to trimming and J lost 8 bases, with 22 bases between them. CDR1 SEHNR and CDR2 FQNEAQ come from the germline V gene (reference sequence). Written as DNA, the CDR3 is TGTGCCAGCAGTTCACCGCTTTCCGGTCCGTGGGGCTACACCTTC. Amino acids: CASSSPLSGPWGYTF.

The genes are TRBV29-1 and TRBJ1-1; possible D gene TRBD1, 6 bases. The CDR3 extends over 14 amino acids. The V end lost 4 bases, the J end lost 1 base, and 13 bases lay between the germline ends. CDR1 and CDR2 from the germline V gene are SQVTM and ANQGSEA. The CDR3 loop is CSVGGRNGNTEAFF. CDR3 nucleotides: TGCAGCGTTGGGGGGCGAAATGGGAACACTGAAGCTTTCTTT.

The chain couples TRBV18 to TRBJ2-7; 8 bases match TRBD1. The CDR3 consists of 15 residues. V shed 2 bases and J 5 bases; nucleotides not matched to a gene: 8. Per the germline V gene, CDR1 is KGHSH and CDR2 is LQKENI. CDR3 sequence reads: CASSPTVSGGDEQYF. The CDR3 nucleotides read TGTGCCAGCTCACCAACTGTTTCAGGGGGCGACGAGCAGTACTTC.

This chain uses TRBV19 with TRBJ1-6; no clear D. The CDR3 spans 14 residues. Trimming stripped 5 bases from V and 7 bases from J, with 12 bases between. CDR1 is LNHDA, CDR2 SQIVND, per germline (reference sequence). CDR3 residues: CASSPTGSNSPLHF. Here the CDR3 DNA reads TGTGCCAGTAGTCCTACCGGGAGCAATTCACCCCTCCACTTT.

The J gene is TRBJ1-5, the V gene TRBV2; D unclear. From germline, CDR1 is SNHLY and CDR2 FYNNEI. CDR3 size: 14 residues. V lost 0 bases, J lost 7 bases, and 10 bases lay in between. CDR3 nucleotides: TGTGCCAGCAGTGAAGCGAAAGGTAGCCAGCCCCAGCATTTT. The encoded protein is CASSEAKGSQPQHF.

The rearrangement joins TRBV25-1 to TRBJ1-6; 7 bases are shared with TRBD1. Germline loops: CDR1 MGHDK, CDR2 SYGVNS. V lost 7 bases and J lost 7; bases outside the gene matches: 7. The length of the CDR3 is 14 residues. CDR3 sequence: CASTLQGRNSPLHF. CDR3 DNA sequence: TGTGCCAGCACCCTACAGGGGAGGAATTCACCCCTCCACTTT.

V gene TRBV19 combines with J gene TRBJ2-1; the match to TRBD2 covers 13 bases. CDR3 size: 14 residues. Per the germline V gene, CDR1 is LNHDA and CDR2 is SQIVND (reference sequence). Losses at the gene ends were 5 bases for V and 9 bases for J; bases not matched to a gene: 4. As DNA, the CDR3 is TGTGCCAGTAGTGCCGGGACTAGCGGGGTTGAGCAGTTCTTC. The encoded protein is CASSAGTSGVEQFF.

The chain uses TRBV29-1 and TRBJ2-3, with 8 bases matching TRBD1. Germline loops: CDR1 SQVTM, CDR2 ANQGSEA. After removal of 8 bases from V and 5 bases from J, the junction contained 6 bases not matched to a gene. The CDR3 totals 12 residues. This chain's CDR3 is CSKTGEGDTQYF. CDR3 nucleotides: TGCAGCAAGACAGGGGAAGGAGATACGCAGTATTTT.

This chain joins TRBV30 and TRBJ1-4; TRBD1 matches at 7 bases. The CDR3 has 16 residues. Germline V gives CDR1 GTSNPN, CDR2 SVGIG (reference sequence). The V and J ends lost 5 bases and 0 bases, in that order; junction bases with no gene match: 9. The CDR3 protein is CAWSPGQSTTNEKLFF. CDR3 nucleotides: TGTGCCTGGTCCCCGGGACAGAGCACAACTAATGAAAAACTGTTTTTT.

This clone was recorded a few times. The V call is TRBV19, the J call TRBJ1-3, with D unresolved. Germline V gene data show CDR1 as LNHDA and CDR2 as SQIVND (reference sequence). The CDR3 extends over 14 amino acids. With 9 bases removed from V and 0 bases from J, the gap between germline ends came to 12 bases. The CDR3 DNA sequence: TGTGCCAGCCAGCAGCGCTCCTCTGGAAACACCATATATTTT. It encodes CASQQRSSGNTIYF.

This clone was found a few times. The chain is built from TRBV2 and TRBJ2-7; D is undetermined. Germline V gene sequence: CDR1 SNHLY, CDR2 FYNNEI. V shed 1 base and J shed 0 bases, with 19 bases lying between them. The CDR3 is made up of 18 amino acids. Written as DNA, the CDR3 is TGTGCCAGCAGTGAAGAAGGCTGGGCTACATGGATCTCCTACGAGCAGTACTTC. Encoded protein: CASSEEGWATWISYEQYF.